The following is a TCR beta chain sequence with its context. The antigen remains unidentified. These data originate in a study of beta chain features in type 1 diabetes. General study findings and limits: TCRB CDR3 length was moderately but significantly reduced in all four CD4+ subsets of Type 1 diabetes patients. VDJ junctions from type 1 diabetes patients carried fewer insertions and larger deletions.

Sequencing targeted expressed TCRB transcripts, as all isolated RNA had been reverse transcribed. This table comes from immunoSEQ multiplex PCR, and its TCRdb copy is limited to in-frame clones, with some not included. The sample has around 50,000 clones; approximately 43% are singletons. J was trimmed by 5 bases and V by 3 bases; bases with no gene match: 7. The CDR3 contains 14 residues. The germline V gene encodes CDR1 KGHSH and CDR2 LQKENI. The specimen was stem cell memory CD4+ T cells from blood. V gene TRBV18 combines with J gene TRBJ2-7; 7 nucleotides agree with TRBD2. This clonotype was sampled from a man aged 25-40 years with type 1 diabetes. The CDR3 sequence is CASSPGRVQDEQYF. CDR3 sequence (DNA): TGTGCCAGCTCACCGGGGAGGGTACAGGACGAGCAGTACTTC.